This T cell receptor (beta chain) was recovered during a study of shared clonotypes between healthy human individuals. Background on the study: There were three CD4 naive, three CD4 memory, two CD8 naive and one CD8 memory plates per donor.

Measured with immunoSEQ multiplex PCR; TCRdb has only the in-frame clones, and not every one. The sample yields 950,000 to 1,100,000 clones, about three quarters seen once. Study-wide results and caveats: Clonotypes that were shared across a handful of donors made up around 5% of naive CD4 clonotypes.

Unmatched junction bases numbered 10, after V lost 4 bases and J lost 7 bases. The CDR3 has 14 residues. CDR1 is SGHDT, CDR2 YYEEEE, per germline. In regard to this clone: The antigen remains unidentified.

Sequences were obtained from memory CD4+ T cells sorted from blood. Indicated subset: CD45RA-negative fraction. The chain couples TRBV5-6 to TRBJ2-5, with TRBD1 matching 7 bases. The source of this sequence is a man between 18 and 29 years old in good health. Here the CDR3 reads CASSINDRVVTQYF. The CDR3 DNA follows: TGTGCCAGCAGCATCAATGACAGGGTCGTGACCCAGTACTTC.